A selection of T cell receptor beta chains follows, all from one sample in a study of response to subunit inactivated influenza vaccine. Via MiXCR, TCRdb re-called the RT-PCR reads, giving one row per CDR3 protein. The sample has 650,000 to 700,000 distinct CDR3 sequences; 15% to 18% are singletons. This specimen consisted of PBMCs from blood, obtained 11 to 12 days after vaccination. The source is a man aged 45-65 years who received an inactivated influenza vaccine. The CDR3 runs from the conserved cysteine through the conserved F or W. The D gene is left open where the match is weak. Not all rows give a size; the values are once, few, many and, for expanded clones, a class.

abundance	j_gene	d_gene	v_gene	CDR3aa	CDR3nt
NA	TRBJ2-7	TRBD1	TRBV29-1	CSGKTGDSYEQYF	TGCAGCGGGAAGACAGGGGATTCCTACGAGCAGTACTTC
few	TRBJ2-6	TRBD1	TRBV2	CASRRGTVMSSGANVLTF	TGTGCCAGCCGCAGGGGGACGGTTATGAGCTCTGGGGCCAACGTCCTGACTTTC
once	TRBJ2-2	TRBD1	TRBV24-1	CATGGQENTGELFF	TGTGCCACCGGGGGACAGGAAAACACCGGGGAGCTGTTTTTT
NA	TRBJ2-1	NA	TRBV10-2	CASSEFGGSNEQFF	TGCGCCAGCAGTGAGTTTGGGGGTTCCAATGAGCAGTTCTTC
NA	TRBJ2-1	TRBD2	TRBV4-3	CASSKRTSPVNEQFF	TGCGCCAGCAGCAAAAGGACTAGTCCGGTAAATGAGCAGTTCTTC
few	TRBJ2-5	NA	TRBV6-5	CASSYEGSVQETQYF	TGTGCCAGCAGTTACGAGGGGAGTGTCCAAGAGACCCAGTACTTC
NA	TRBJ2-6	TRBD1	TRBV10-3	CAISGGDRAGANVLTF	TGTGCCATCAGTGGAGGTGACAGGGCTGGGGCCAACGTCCTGACTTTC
NA	TRBJ2-6	NA	TRBV10-3	CAISEGPTSGANVLTF	TGTGCCATCAGTGAGGGACCGACCTCTGGGGCCAACGTCCTGACTTTC
NA	TRBJ1-2	NA	TRBV24-1	CATSDSPGGAQEGYTF	TGTGCCACCAGTGATTCCCCAGGAGGGGCACAGGAAGGCTACACCTTC
few	TRBJ2-4	NA	TRBV21-1	CASSKLGLRELAKNIQYF	TGTGCCAGCAGCAAGTTGGGCCTCAGAGAACTAGCCAAAAACATTCAGTACTTC
few	TRBJ1-1	TRBD1	TRBV28	CASRGGQQLGAFF	TGTGCCAGCAGAGGGGGACAGCAATTGGGAGCTTTCTTT
NA	TRBJ1-1	NA	TRBV5-5	CASNGQMNTEAFF	TGTGCCAGTAACGGACAGATGAACACTGAAGCTTTCTTT
few	TRBJ2-6	TRBD2	TRBV11-2	CASSLVSGIGGGANVLTF	TGTGCCAGCAGCTTAGTTAGCGGGATAGGCGGTGGGGCCAACGTCCTGACTTTC
once	TRBJ2-6	NA	TRBV7-7	CASGQLSSGANVLTF	TGTGCCAGTGGACAGCTTAGCTCTGGGGCCAACGTCCTGACTTTC
NA	TRBJ2-1	TRBD2	TRBV7-8	CASSYPAGENNEQFF	TGTGCCAGCAGCTACCCCGCGGGAGAGAATAATGAGCAGTTCTTC
NA	TRBJ1-6	TRBD1	TRBV28	CASSLSTGMSSPLHF	TGTGCCAGCAGTTTATCGACAGGGATGAGTTCACCCCTCCACTTT
NA	TRBJ2-5	NA	TRBV28	CASSSPPGTMYQETQYF	TGTGCCAGCAGTTCGCCCCCTGGGACGATGTACCAAGAGACCCAGTACTTC
few	TRBJ2-3	TRBD2	TRBV6-5	CASSYSSGITDTQYF	TGTGCCAGCAGTTACTCTAGCGGGATCACAGATACGCAGTATTTT
once	TRBJ2-1	TRBD2	TRBV20-1	CSARESVLTSGSPYNEQFF	TGCAGTGCTAGAGAATCGGTCCTAACTAGCGGGAGTCCCTACAATGAGCAGTTCTTC
NA	TRBJ2-7	TRBD2	TRBV20-1	CSARRAGAAYEQYF	TGCAGTGCTAGGAGAGCGGGGGCCGCCTACGAGCAGTACTTC
few	TRBJ2-6	TRBD1	TRBV10-3	CAISQGQLSSGANVLTF	TGTGCCATCAGCCAGGGACAGCTCAGCTCTGGGGCCAACGTCCTGACTTTC
NA	TRBJ2-4	TRBD1	TRBV28	CASRAGQGGMGYF	TGTGCCAGCAGGGCAGGACAGGGTGGGATGGGGTACTTC
NA	TRBJ2-1	NA	TRBV7-2	CASSLVWEEGGEQFF	TGTGCCAGCAGCTTAGTATGGGAAGAGGGGGGTGAGCAGTTCTTC
NA	TRBJ2-3	TRBD2	TRBV4-1	CASSQGRIAGARDTQYF	TGCGCCAGCAGCCAAGGGAGGATAGCGGGGGCAAGAGATACGCAGTATTTT
NA	TRBJ2-5	TRBD1	TRBV10-3	CAISKEQGLGSETQYF	TGTGCCATCAGTAAGGAACAGGGGTTGGGGTCTGAGACCCAGTACTTC
NA	TRBJ2-7	TRBD2	TRBV27	CASTSSGRIYEQYF	TGTGCCAGCACATCTAGCGGACGTATCTACGAGCAGTACTTC
NA	TRBJ1-4	TRBD1	TRBV9	CASSVSGQGLATNEKLFF	TGTGCCAGCAGCGTAAGTGGACAGGGCCTCGCAACTAATGAAAAACTGTTTTTT
NA	TRBJ1-1	NA	TRBV18	CASSPPQWGNTEAFF	TGTGCCAGCTCACCACCTCAATGGGGGAACACTGAAGCTTTCTTT
NA	TRBJ2-3	TRBD2	TRBV4-3	CASGLAGLSTDTQYF	TGCGCCAGCGGCTTAGCGGGTCTTAGCACAGATACGCAGTATTTT
few	TRBJ1-1	NA	TRBV28	CASHKGFPVGKAFF	TGTGCCAGCCACAAAGGATTCCCTGTCGGTAAAGCTTTCTTT
many	TRBJ2-5	NA	TRBV12-3/TRBV12-4	CASSPTNGETQYF	TGTGCCAGCAGTCCTACCAACGGGGAGACCCAGTACTTC
few	TRBJ2-7	NA	TRBV4-1	CASSQDAGASYEQYF	TGCGCCAGCAGCCAAGATGCGGGGGCTTCCTACGAGCAGTACTTC
NA	TRBJ2-4	TRBD1	TRBV18	CASSRQGNIQYF	TGTGCCAGCTCACGACAGGGAAACATTCAGTACTTC